This T cell receptor beta chain was captured in a study of blood T cell repertoires in COVID-19. Overall study context: The origin of the acute and convalescent COVID-19 samples was the United States, Italy and Spain. The cDNA or gDNA used as material had been derived from T cells, B-cell-depleted T cells, or PBMCs.

Authors' processing steps: Quantification of nucleated cells was approximated via reference gene primer amplification. Clones were sequenced by immunoSEQ multiplex PCR, and TCRdb holds only the in-frame ones, with some missing. The V and J calls and clone size are taken from that table; D and trimming were inferred from the DNA. Of tens of thousands of clones detected, roughly 88% appear once; the ten largest clones hold over 25%. V lost 4 bases to trimming and J lost 5 bases, with 17 bases between them. Germline V CDR1 and CDR2: LNHDA, SQIVND (reference sequence). CDR3 length: 15 residues. The clonotype was recovered from a man aged 50 to 59 with acute or convalescent COVID-19. The sample was peripheral blood. The chain links TRBV19 to TRBJ2-5, with a weak D call TRBD1 (6 bases). CDR3 in DNA: TGTGCCAGTAGTACCGCGTCAGGGGTGAGGGAGACCCAGTACTTC. Translating it yields CASSTASGVRETQYF.